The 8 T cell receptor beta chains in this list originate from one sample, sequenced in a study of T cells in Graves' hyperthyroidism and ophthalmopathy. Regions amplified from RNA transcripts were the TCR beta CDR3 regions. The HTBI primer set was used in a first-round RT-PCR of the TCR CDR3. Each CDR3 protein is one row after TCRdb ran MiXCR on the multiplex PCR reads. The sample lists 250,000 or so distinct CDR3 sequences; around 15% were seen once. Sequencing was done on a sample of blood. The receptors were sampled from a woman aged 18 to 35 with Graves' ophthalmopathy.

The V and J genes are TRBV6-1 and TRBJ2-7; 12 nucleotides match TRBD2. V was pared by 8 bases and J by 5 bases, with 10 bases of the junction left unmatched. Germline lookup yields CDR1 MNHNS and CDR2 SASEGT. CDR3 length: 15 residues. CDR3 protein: CASYRLAGVLNEQYF. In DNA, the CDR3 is TGTGCCAGCTACCGACTAGCGGGAGTCTTGAACGAGCAGTACTTC.

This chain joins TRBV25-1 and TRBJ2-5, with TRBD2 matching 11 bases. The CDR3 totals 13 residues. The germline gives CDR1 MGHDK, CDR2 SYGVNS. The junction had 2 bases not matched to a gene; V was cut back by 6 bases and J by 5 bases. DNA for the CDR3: TGTGCCAGCAGACTAGCGGGAGTTGAGACCCAGTACTTC. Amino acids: CASRLAGVETQYF.

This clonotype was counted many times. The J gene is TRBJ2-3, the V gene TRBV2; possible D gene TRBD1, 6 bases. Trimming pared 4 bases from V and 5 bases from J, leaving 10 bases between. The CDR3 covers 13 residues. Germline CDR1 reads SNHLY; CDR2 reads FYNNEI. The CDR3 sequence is CASSGGGIDTQYF. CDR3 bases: TGTGCCAGCAGTGGAGGGGGTATAGATACGCAGTATTTT.

DNA of the CDR3: TGTGCCAGCAGTTTCCGGGGCTCGAACACCGGGGAGCTGTTTTTT. This codes for CASSFRGSNTGELFF. This chain joins TRBV12-3 or TRBV12-4 and TRBJ2-2; D is tentatively TRBD1 or TRBD2 (5 bases each). Trimming pared 3 bases from V and 0 bases from J, leaving 8 bases between. The CDR3 runs 15 residues.

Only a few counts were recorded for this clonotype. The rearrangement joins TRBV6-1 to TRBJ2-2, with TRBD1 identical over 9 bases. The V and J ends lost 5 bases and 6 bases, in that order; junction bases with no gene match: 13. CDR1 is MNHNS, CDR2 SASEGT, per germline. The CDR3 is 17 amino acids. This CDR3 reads CASSNRDRVQIAGELFF. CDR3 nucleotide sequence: TGTGCCAGCAGTAACCGGGACAGGGTCCAGATCGCCGGGGAGCTGTTTTTT.

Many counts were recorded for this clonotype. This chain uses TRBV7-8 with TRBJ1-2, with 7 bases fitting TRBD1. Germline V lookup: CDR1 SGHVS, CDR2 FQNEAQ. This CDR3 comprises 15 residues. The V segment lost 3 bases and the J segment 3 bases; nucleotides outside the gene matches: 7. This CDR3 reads CASSLGDSLDYGYTF. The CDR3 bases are TGTGCCAGCAGCTTGGGGGACAGCCTAGACTATGGCTACACCTTC.

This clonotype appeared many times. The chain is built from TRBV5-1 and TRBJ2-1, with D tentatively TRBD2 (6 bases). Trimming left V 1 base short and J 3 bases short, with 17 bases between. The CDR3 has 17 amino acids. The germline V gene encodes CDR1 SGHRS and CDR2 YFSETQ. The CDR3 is CASSLFSGSTDYNEQFF. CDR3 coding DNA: TGCGCCAGCAGCTTGTTTAGCGGAAGCACCGACTACAATGAGCAGTTCTTC.

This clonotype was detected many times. In DNA form, the CDR3 reads TGTGCCAGCAGTGATACAGGGGGCGCGGGGGAAAAACTGTTTTTT. Protein sequence: CASSDTGGAGEKLFF. The chain combines TRBV6-1 with TRBJ1-4, with 9 bases lining up with TRBD1. From germline, CDR1 is MNHNS and CDR2 SASEGT. V lost 3 bases, J lost 8 bases, and 7 bases stayed unmatched. This CDR3 has 15 residues.